A single T cell receptor beta chain is shown here with its context. Its antigen is undetermined. This sample was taken from a study of shared clonotypes between healthy human individuals. Libraries were prepared by immunoSEQ multiplex PCR; TCRdb keeps only in-frame clonotypes and omits some of them. This sample carries roughly 1,000,000 clones, about four fifths of them seen once, and the ten largest clones take under 0.8%. Germline V gene sequence: CDR1 LNHDA, CDR2 SQIVND (reference sequence). Losses at the gene ends were 10 bases for V and 0 bases for J; bases not matched to a gene: 6. The CDR3 consists of 14 residues. Study-wide results and limits: The study drew on few donors, limiting represented genetic and exposure-history diversity. Non-shared clonotypes showed lower generation probabilities than clonotypes common to all four donors. Memory subsets generally showed lower estimated richness than naive subsets.

The clonotype comes from a man younger than 35 in good health. Some clones in this sample may be carry-over from other donors' samples. Material: memory CD4+ T cells from PBMCs. Subset given: CD45RA-negative fraction. J is TRBJ2-1 and V is TRBV19, with 7 bases lining up with TRBD1. As DNA, the CDR3 is TGTGCCACCAGCTCAGGGGGCTCCTACAATGAGCAGTTCTTC. Its protein is CATSSGGSYNEQFF.